The 32 T cell receptor beta chains below come from one sample, sequenced in a study of identical twins. TCRdb re-analysed the 5' RACE reads in MiXCR, keeping a single row per CDR3 protein. This sample has 150,000 or so distinct CDR3 sequences, with around 3.5% found just once. The sequenced material came from memory T cells sorted from blood. The origin of the receptors is a man aged 18 to 30 in good health.

The chain joins TRBV20-1 to TRBJ2-3, with D unclear. Per the germline V gene, CDR1 is DFQATT and CDR2 is SNEGSKA (reference sequence). V was trimmed by 2 bases and J by 4 bases, leaving 16 bases between them. The CDR3 spans 15 residues. This CDR3 is CSARLLQGRADTQYF. For the CDR3, the DNA is TGCAGTGCTAGACTACTTCAAGGGCGCGCAGATACGCAGTATTTT.

This clonotype was seen many times. This chain connects TRBV7-9 to TRBJ1-1; the D gene is possibly TRBD1 (5 bases). The germline V and J ends were trimmed by 4 bases and 12 bases, with 24 bases remaining between them. The CDR3 consists of 15 residues. The germline CDR1 and CDR2 sequences are SEHNR and FQNEAQ (reference sequence). Here the CDR3 reads CASSSTNPPGTTTFF. CDR3 coding DNA: TGTGCCAGCAGCTCCACAAATCCACCCGGGACGACGACTTTCTTT.

V gene TRBV18 combines with J gene TRBJ2-2, with 8 bases that match TRBD2. Germline lookup yields CDR1 KGHSH and CDR2 LQKENI. This CDR3 spans 14 amino acids. With V trimmed by 3 bases and J by 6 bases, 3 bases remained unmatched. CDR3 sequence: CASSPTSVAGELFF. CDR3 nucleotide sequence: TGTGCCAGCTCACCGACTAGCGTGGCCGGGGAGCTGTTTTTT.

This clonotype was counted many times. J is TRBJ2-4 and V is TRBV12-3 or TRBV12-4; no firm D call. Trimming shortened V by 5 bases and J by 8 bases, and 7 bases separated the two germline ends. This CDR3 region has 11 residues. This CDR3 is CASSSRYIQYF. In DNA form, the CDR3 reads TGTGCCAGCAGTAGCCGGTACATTCAGTACTTC.

This clonotype was seen at least ten times. The chain has TRBV6-6 and TRBJ1-4; D unclear. CDR1 and CDR2 (germline): MNHNY, SVGAGI (reference sequence). This CDR3 region has 13 residues. Trimming took 2 bases from V and 8 from J, leaving 9 bases between them. CDR3 DNA: TGTGCCAGCAGTTACGGACCGGGCGAAAAACTGTTTTTT. The encoded protein is CASSYGPGEKLFF.

Ten or more counts support this clonotype. The chain is built from TRBV11-2 and TRBJ2-5; TRBD2 might be the D (5 bases). The V gene lost 5 bases and the J gene lost 4 bases, with 11 bases spanning the gap. The CDR3 has 13 amino acids. CDR1 SGHAT and CDR2 FQNNGV come from the germline V gene. DNA for the CDR3: TGTGCCAGCAGCAGAGGGATCGCAGAGACCCAGTACTTC. This translates into CASSRGIAETQYF.

This clonotype was counted many times. This sequence joins TRBV10-3 and TRBJ2-3; a weak D match, TRBD1 (6 bases). Between the trimmed V and J ends, which lost 4 bases and 5 bases, there was a span of 10 bases. CDR1 is ENHRY, CDR2 SYGVKD, per germline. The CDR3 extends over 13 amino acids. For the CDR3, the DNA is TGTGCCATCAGTGCAGGGGTCCGAGATACGCAGTATTTT. This translates into CAISAGVRDTQYF.

This clonotype showed up many times. The chain employs TRBV5-1 and TRBJ1-2; D is ambiguous. Germline-derived CDR1 and CDR2 are SGHRS and YFSETQ. The CDR3 is 13 residues long. V shed 0 bases and J shed 8 bases, with 11 bases lying between them. The CDR3 sequence is CASSLEGSRGYTF. In nucleotides, the CDR3 is TGCGCCAGCAGCTTGGAAGGGTCGCGCGGCTACACCTTC.

This clonotype was counted many times. The chain recombines TRBV2 with TRBJ2-5, with 7 nucleotides matching TRBD1. Germline CDR1 reads SNHLY; CDR2 reads FYNNEI. This CDR3 comprises 14 residues. The V gene end was trimmed by 2 bases and the J gene end by 4 bases; junction bases not matched to a gene: 4. The CDR3 protein is CASSEYRGGETQYF. Written as DNA, the CDR3 is TGTGCCAGCAGTGAATACAGGGGCGGAGAGACCCAGTACTTC.

This clonotype occurred many times. V usage is TRBV28 and J usage is TRBJ2-7, with D hard to call. Germline V gene sequence: CDR1 MDHEN, CDR2 SYDVKM. The length of the CDR3 is 10 residues. V gave up 5 bases and J gave up 3 bases, with 2 bases separating them. CDR3 DNA: TGTGCCAGCAGTAACTACGAGCAGTACTTC. It codes for CASSNYEQYF.

There are many counts of this clonotype. The gene calls are TRBV5-1 and TRBJ2-1; 11 nucleotides match TRBD2. The CDR3 is 16 amino acids. V shed 6 bases, J shed 4 bases, and the junction held 9 bases outside the gene matches. Germline-derived CDR1 and CDR2 are SGHRS and YFSETQ. The CDR3 protein is CASTSSGRTRYNEQFF. Here the CDR3 DNA reads TGCGCCAGCACATCTAGCGGGAGGACGCGATACAATGAGCAGTTCTTC.

This clonotype was counted ten times or more. This chain links TRBV25-1 with TRBJ2-5, with D perhaps assigned TRBD1 or TRBD2 (5 bases each). This CDR3 is 14 amino acids long. Germline CDR1 MGHDK, CDR2 SYGVNS. V was trimmed by 2 bases and J by 0 bases, leaving 7 bases between them. The CDR3 coding sequence is TGTGCCAGCAGTGAACCGGGACACCAAGAGACCCAGTACTTC. Protein: CASSEPGHQETQYF.

The chain uses TRBV7-9 and TRBJ1-3, with TRBD1 as a possible D gene (5 bases). This CDR3 is 14 amino acids long. Trimming pared 5 bases from V and 8 bases from J, leaving 16 bases between. From germline, CDR1 is SEHNR and CDR2 FQNEAQ (reference sequence). CDR3 sequence (DNA): TGTGCCAGCAGCCGCATAGAGGGGCTGGACACCATATATTTT. The encoded protein is CASSRIEGLDTIYF.

The V gene is TRBV5-5, the J gene TRBJ1-1; TRBD1 aligns across 9 bases. After removal of 0 bases from V and 11 bases from J, the junction contained 5 bases not matched to a gene. CDR1 and CDR2 from the germline V gene are SGHKS and YYEKEE (reference sequence). CDR3 length: 13 residues. CDR3 sequence: CASSLVDRGSAFF. CDR3 DNA: TGTGCCAGCAGCTTGGTGGACAGGGGCTCGGCTTTCTTT. The full variable domain, its missing parts supplied by reference TRBV5-5 and TRBJ1-1, is DAGVTQSPTHLIKTRGQQVTLRCSPISGHKSVSWYQQVLGQGPQFIFQYYEKEERGRGNFPDRFSARQFPNYSSELNVNALLLGDSALYLCASSLVDRGSAFFGQGTRLTVV.

This clonotype was counted at least ten times. V usage is TRBV5-6 and J usage is TRBJ2-3, with D possibly being TRBD2 (5 bases). Trimming took 2 bases from V and 2 from J, leaving 12 bases between them. CDR1 and CDR2 from the germline V gene are SGHDT and YYEEEE. The CDR3 consists of 15 residues. This CDR3 reads CASSFAGRTTDTQYF. CDR3 bases: TGTGCCAGCAGCTTCGCGGGCCGCACCACAGATACGCAGTATTTT. Using reference TRBV5-6 and TRBJ2-3 for the parts outside the CDR3, the full variable domain is DAGVTQSPTHLIKTRGQQVTLRCSPKSGHDTVSWYQQALGQGPQFIFQYYEEEERQRGNFPDRFSGHQFPNYSSELNVNALLLGDSALYLCASSFAGRTTDTQYFGPGTRLTVL.

This clonotype appeared many times. The J gene is TRBJ2-1, the V gene TRBV11-2; 7 bases fit TRBD2. V dropped 1 base and J dropped 9; count of bases not matched to a gene: 6. The CDR3 contains 14 residues. CDR1 is SGHAT and CDR2 is FQNNGV in the germline V gene. DNA for the CDR3: TGTGCCAGCAGCTTAGGGCTAGCGGTTGGTGAGCAGTTCTTC. It codes for CASSLGLAVGEQFF.

This clonotype was seen more than once but under ten times. The genes are TRBV30 and TRBJ2-5; D uncertain. The V end lost 0 bases, the J end lost 4 bases, and 15 bases lay between the germline ends. The CDR3 totals 15 residues. Germline values: CDR1 GTSNPN, CDR2 SVGIG (reference sequence). In DNA form, the CDR3 reads TGTGCCTGGAGTGTTGCTTCGGGCGGTAGAGAGACCCAGTACTTC. It specifies CAWSVASGGRETQYF.

This clonotype has a count of ten or more. This chain connects TRBV9 to TRBJ2-7, with 7 bases fitting TRBD1. The trim removed 3 bases at V and 5 bases at J, leaving 11 bases unmatched. Germline lookup yields CDR1 SGDLS and CDR2 YYNGEE. CDR3 length: 15 residues. CDR3 in amino acids: CASSASTGLPNEQYF. The CDR3 DNA sequence: TGTGCCAGCAGCGCGTCGACAGGGTTGCCGAACGAGCAGTACTTC.

This clonotype was counted at least ten times. The chain joins TRBV2 to TRBJ2-7; 8 bases are shared with TRBD2. CDR1 and CDR2 from the germline V gene are SNHLY and FYNNEI. V lost 6 bases, J lost 3 bases, and 1 base stayed unmatched. This CDR3 contains 12 residues. The CDR3 DNA reads as TGTGCCAGCAGGCGGGAGGTCTACGAGCAGTACTTC. Translating it yields CASRREVYEQYF.

In this sample, this clonotype turned up many times. The gene calls are TRBV20-1 and TRBJ1-6; D is possibly TRBD1 (6 bases). Germline V gene sequence: CDR1 DFQATT, CDR2 SNEGSKA (reference sequence). V was cut by 0 bases and J by 2 bases, with 11 bases left in between. The CDR3 contains 16 residues. CDR3 region: CSARDRGQTYNSPLHF. In DNA, the CDR3 is TGCAGTGCTAGAGACAGGGGACAAACCTATAATTCACCCCTCCACTTT.

This clonotype was counted at least ten times. The chain's CDR3 is CASSPGTGGSLSGANVLTF. The CDR3, as DNA: TGCGCCAGCAGCCCCGGGACAGGGGGTTCCCTCTCTGGGGCCAACGTCCTGACTTTC. The V gene is TRBV5-1, the J gene TRBJ2-6; 11 positions match TRBD1. The V and J ends lost 4 bases and 0 bases, in that order; junction bases with no gene match: 9. CDR3 length: 19 amino acids. Germline CDR1 is SGHRS and CDR2 is YFSETQ. Looking up the rest from reference TRBV5-1 and TRBJ2-6 gives the full variable domain: KAGVTQTPRYLIKTRGQQVTLSCSPISGHRSVSWYQQTPGQGLQFLFEYFSETQRNKGNFPGRFSGRQFSNSRSEMNVSTLELGDSALYLCASSPGTGGSLSGANVLTFGAGSRLTVL.

This clonotype occurred many times. The chain couples TRBV29-1 to TRBJ2-5; 8 bases match TRBD2. Trimming at V came to 8 bases and at J to 3 bases, leaving 11 bases not matched to a gene. The CDR3 contains 14 residues. CDR1 and CDR2 (germline): SQVTM, ANQGSEA. The CDR3 DNA follows: TGCAGCTCGCGGGATAGCGGGATAGAAGAGACCCAGTACTTC. It specifies CSSRDSGIEETQYF.

There are many counts of this clonotype. The CDR3 DNA reads TGTGCCACCTCGGGACTCGCGAACACCGGGGAGCTGTTTTTT. Translating gives CATSGLANTGELFF. This chain uses TRBV3-1 with TRBJ2-2; D is perhaps TRBD2 (6 bases). Trimming took off 10 bases at V and 0 bases at J, with 12 bases between the two ends. CDR3 length: 14 amino acids. Per germline, CDR1 LGHDT and CDR2 YNNKEL (reference sequence).

This clonotype was detected ten times or more. CDR3: CATIGGDTEQYV. For the CDR3, the DNA is TGTGCCACCATTGGCGGAGATACGGAGCAGTACGTC. This chain links TRBV24-1 with TRBJ2-7; D is undetermined. V was trimmed by 8 bases and J by 7 bases, leaving 14 bases between them. The CDR3 consists of 12 residues. Germline V gene sequence: CDR1 KGHDR, CDR2 SFDVKD.

The table lists this clonotype with a few counts. The V gene is TRBV6-4, the J gene TRBJ1-1; D possibly corresponds to TRBD1 (5 bases). CDR3 length: 13 amino acids. From germline, CDR1 is MRHNA and CDR2 SNTAGT. The germline V and J ends were trimmed by 1 base and 6 bases, with 9 bases remaining between them. The CDR3 loop is CASSDYEGSEAFF. The CDR3 nucleotides read TGTGCCAGCAGTGACTACGAGGGGTCTGAAGCTTTCTTT.

This clonotype has at least ten counts. V gene TRBV6-1 combines with J gene TRBJ2-7, with 9 nucleotides matching TRBD1. The CDR3 is 15 residues long. Losses at the gene ends were 6 bases for V and 5 bases for J; bases not matched to a gene: 11. CDR1 and CDR2 (germline): MNHNS, SASEGT. CDR3 residues: CASSPGTGYVDEQYF. CDR3 bases: TGTGCCAGCAGCCCCGGGACAGGGTATGTGGACGAGCAGTACTTC.

There are a few counts of this clonotype. This chain connects TRBV7-8 to TRBJ2-1, with 7 nucleotides matching TRBD1. V lost 2 bases and J lost 3; bases outside the gene matches: 7. CDR3 length: 16 amino acids. Germline CDR1 is SGHVS and CDR2 is FQNEAQ. CDR3 sequence: CASSLWSRGSYNEQFF. Written as DNA, the CDR3 is TGTGCCAGCAGCTTATGGTCCAGGGGGAGCTACAATGAGCAGTTCTTC.

This clonotype was seen ten or more times. The germline gene is not matched at one end of the junction; a read error may be the cause. V usage is TRBV20-1 and J usage is TRBJ2-7; 10 nucleotides agree with TRBD1. Germline V gives CDR1 DFQATT, CDR2 SNEGSKA (reference sequence). The CDR3 is 15 amino acids. The CDR3 region is CSAGDSGQGAYEQYF. In DNA, the CDR3 is TGCAGTGCTGGAGACTCCGGACAGGGGGCCTACGAGCAGTACTTC.

In its sample, this clonotype was seen many times. The V gene is TRBV27, the J gene TRBJ1-5, with D hard to call. Per germline, CDR1 MNHEY and CDR2 SMNVEV (reference sequence). The length of the CDR3 is 15 residues. V shed 3 bases and J shed 0 bases, with 9 bases lying between them. The CDR3 is CASSFNGNSNQPQHF. CDR3 DNA sequence: TGTGCCAGCAGTTTTAACGGGAATAGCAATCAGCCCCAGCATTTT.

This clonotype was picked up many times. This chain joins TRBV20-1 and TRBJ1-2; 7 bases map to TRBD1. CDR1 DFQATT and CDR2 SNEGSKA come from the germline V gene (reference sequence). There are 14 residues in the CDR3. J gave up 2 bases and V 3 bases, and 6 bases lay outside the gene matches. CDR3 sequence (DNA): TGCAGTGCTAGTAGAGGGACAGCCAACTATGGCTACACCTTC. Protein: CSASRGTANYGYTF.

This clonotype was seen many times. This chain joins TRBV5-1 and TRBJ2-1; 10 nucleotides agree with TRBD2. The trim removed 4 bases at V and 8 bases at J, leaving 6 bases unmatched. The CDR3 sequence is 14 residues long. Germline lookup yields CDR1 SGHRS and CDR2 YFSETQ. CDR3 protein: CASSLSGRRDEQFF. The CDR3 nucleotides read TGCGCCAGCAGCCTTAGCGGGAGGAGGGATGAGCAGTTCTTC. The full variable domain, completed using reference TRBV5-1 and TRBJ2-1, is KAGVTQTPRYLIKTRGQQVTLSCSPISGHRSVSWYQQTPGQGLQFLFEYFSETQRNKGNFPGRFSGRQFSNSRSEMNVSTLELGDSALYLCASSLSGRRDEQFFGPGTRLTVL.

This clonotype was observed a handful of times. The genes are TRBV7-9 and TRBJ2-7, with 8 bases lining up with TRBD1. Looked up from germline, CDR1 is SEHNR and CDR2 is FQNEAQ (reference sequence). V was pared by 5 bases and J by 2 bases, with 5 bases of the junction left unmatched. This CDR3 spans 14 amino acids. This chain's CDR3 is CASSHQTGAYEQYF. CDR3 DNA: TGTGCCAGCAGCCATCAGACAGGGGCCTACGAGCAGTACTTC.